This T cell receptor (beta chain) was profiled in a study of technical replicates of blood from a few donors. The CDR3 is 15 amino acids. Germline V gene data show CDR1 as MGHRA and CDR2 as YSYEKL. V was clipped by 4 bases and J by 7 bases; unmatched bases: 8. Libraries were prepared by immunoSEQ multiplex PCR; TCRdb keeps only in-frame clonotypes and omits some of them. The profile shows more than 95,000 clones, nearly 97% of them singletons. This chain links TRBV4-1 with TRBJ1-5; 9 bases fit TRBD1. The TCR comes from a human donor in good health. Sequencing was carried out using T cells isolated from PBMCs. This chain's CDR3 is CASSRRTGDEQPQHF. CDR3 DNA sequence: TGCGCCAGCAGCCGTCGGACAGGGGACGAACAGCCCCAGCATTTT.